The following is a T cell receptor (beta chain) sequence with its context. Produced via immunoSEQ multiplex PCR; TCRdb's table is partial and in-frame only. The table shows about 200,000 clones, with 90% occurring only once. This entry is derived from a study of blood T cell repertoires in COVID-19. Study information: There were acute and convalescent COVID-19 samples, and they came from the United States, Italy and Spain.

Recruits, aged roughly 18 to 89 years, lived in under 25 US areas. Researchers sorted participants into cohorts using their self-reported clinical history. This CDR3 region has 15 residues. The J segment lost 6 bases and the V segment lost 0 bases, leaving 3 bases of the junction unmatched. Per germline, CDR1 ENHRY and CDR2 SYGVKD. The V call is TRBV10-3, the J call TRBJ1-2; 11 nucleotides line up with TRBD1. Specimen: PBMCs or T cells enriched from blood (not recorded which). The clonotype originates from a man aged 30 to 45 who had recovered from COVID-19. In DNA, the CDR3 is TGTGCCATCAGTGAGTCGGGACAGGGGGTAAATGGCTACACCTTC. It yields the protein CAISESGQGVNGYTF.